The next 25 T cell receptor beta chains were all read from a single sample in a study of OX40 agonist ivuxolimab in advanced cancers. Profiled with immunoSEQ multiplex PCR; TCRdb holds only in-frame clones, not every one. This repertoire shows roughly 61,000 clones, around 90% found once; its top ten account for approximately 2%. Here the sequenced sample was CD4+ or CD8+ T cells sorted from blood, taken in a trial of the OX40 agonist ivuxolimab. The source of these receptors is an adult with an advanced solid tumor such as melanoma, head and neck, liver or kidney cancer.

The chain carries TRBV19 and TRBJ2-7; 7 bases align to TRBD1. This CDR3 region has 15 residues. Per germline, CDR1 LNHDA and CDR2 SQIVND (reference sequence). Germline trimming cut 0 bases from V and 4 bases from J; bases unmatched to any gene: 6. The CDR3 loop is CASSIDQSRGYEQYF. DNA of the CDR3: TGTGCCAGTAGTATAGATCAAAGCAGGGGGTACGAGCAGTACTTC.

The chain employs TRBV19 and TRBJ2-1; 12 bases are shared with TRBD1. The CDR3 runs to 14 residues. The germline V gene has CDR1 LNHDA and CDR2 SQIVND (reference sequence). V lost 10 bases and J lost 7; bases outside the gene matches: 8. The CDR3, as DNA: TGTGCCACTGCCCGGGACAGGGGGCCGAATGAGCAGTTCTTC. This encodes CATARDRGPNEQFF. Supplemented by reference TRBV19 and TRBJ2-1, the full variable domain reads DGGITQSPKYLFRKEGQNVTLSCEQNLNHDAMYWYRQDPGQGLRLIYYSQIVNDFQKGDIAEGYSVSREKKESFPLTVTSAQKNPTAFYLCATARDRGPNEQFFGPGTRLTVL.

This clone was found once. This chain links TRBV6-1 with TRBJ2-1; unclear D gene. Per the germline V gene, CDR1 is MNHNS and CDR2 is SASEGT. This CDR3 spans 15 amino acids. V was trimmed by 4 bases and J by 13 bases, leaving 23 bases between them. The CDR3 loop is CASSALVVTASSQFF. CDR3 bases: TGTGCCAGCAGTGCCTTGGTGGTAACAGCCTCAAGTCAGTTCTTC.

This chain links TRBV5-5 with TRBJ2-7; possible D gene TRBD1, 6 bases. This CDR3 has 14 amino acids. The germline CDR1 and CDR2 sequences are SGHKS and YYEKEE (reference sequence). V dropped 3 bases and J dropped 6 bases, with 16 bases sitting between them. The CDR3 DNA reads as TGTGCCAGCAGCTCAAGGACAGACCTCTTCGAGCAGTACTTC. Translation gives CASSSRTDLFEQYF.

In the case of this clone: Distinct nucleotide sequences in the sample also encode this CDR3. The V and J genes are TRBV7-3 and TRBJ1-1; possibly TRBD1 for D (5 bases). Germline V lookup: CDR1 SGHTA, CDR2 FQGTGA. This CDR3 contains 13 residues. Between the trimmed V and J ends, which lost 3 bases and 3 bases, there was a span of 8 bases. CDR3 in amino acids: CASSFFRDTEAFF. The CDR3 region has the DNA TGTGCCAGCAGCTTCTTCAGGGACACTGAAGCTTTCTTT.

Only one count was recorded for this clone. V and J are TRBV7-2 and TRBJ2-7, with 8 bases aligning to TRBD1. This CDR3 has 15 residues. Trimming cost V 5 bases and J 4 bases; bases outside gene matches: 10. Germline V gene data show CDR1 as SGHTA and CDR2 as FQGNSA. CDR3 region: CASSPGGGTTYEQYF. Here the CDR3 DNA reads TGTGCCAGCAGCCCAGGGGGCGGGACAACATACGAGCAGTACTTC.

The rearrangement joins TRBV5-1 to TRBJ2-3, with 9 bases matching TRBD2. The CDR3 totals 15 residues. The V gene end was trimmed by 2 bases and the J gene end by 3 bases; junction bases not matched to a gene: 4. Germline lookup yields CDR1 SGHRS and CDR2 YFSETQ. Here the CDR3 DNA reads TGCGCCAGCAGCTTAGAGGGACTAGCAACAGATACGCAGTATTTT. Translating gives CASSLEGLATDTQYF.

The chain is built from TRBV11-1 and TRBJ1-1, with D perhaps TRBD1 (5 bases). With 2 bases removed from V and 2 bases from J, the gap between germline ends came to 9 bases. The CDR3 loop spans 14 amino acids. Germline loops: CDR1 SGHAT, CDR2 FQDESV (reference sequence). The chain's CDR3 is CASSLYDRNTEAFF. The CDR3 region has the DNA TGTGCCAGCAGCTTATATGACAGAAACACTGAAGCTTTCTTT.

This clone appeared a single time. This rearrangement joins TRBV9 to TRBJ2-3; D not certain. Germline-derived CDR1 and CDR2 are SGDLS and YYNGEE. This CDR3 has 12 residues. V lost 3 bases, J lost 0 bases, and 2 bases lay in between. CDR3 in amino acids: CASSASTDTQYF. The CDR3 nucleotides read TGTGCCAGCAGCGCTAGCACAGATACGCAGTATTTT. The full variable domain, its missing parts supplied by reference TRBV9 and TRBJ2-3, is DSGVTQTPKHLITATGQRVTLRCSPRSGDLSVYWYQQSLDQGLQFLIQYYNGEERAKGNILERFSAQQFPDLHSELNLSSLELGDSALYFCASSASTDTQYFGPGTRLTVL.

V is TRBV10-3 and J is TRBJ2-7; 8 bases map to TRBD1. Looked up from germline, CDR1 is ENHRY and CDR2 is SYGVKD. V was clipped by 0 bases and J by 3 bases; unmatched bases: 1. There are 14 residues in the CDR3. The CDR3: CAISESTGDYEQYF. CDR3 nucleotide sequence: TGTGCCATCAGTGAGTCGACAGGGGACTACGAGCAGTACTTC.

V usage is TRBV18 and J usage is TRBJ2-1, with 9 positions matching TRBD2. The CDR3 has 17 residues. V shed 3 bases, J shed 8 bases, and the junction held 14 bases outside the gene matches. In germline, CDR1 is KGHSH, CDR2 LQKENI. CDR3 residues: CASSPAASGTPMDEQFF. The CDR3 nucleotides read TGTGCCAGCTCACCCGCTGCTAGCGGGACTCCTATGGATGAGCAGTTCTTC. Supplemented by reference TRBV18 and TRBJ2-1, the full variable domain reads NAGVMQNPRHLVRRRGQEARLRCSPMKGHSHVYWYRQLPEEGLKFMVYLQKENIIDESGMPKERFSAEFPKEGPSILRIQQVVRGDSAAYFCASSPAASGTPMDEQFFGPGTRLTVL.

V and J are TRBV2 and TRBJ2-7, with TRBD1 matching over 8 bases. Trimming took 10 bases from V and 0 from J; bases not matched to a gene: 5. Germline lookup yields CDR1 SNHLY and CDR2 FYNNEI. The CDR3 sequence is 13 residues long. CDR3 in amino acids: CATGQESSYEQYF. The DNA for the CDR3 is TGTGCCACGGGACAGGAAAGCTCCTACGAGCAGTACTTC.

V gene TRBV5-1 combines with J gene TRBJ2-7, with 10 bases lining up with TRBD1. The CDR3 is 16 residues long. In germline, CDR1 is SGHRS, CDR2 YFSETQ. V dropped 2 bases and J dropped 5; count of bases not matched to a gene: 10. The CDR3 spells CASSFISSGTGDEQYF. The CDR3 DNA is TGCGCCAGCAGCTTTATTTCATCCGGGACAGGGGACGAGCAGTACTTC.

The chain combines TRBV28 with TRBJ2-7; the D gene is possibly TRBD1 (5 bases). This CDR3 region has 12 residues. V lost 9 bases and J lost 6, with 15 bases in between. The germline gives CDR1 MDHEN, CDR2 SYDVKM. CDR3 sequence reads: CASLRNQGEQYF. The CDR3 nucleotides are TGTGCCAGTCTTCGCAACCAGGGCGAGCAGTACTTC.

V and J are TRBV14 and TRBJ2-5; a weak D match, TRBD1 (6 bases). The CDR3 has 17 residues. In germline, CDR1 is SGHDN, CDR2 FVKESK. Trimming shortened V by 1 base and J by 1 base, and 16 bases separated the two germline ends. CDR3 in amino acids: CASSQVQGLDIQETQYF. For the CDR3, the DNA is TGTGCCAGCAGCCAAGTACAGGGATTAGATATCCAAGAGACCCAGTACTTC.

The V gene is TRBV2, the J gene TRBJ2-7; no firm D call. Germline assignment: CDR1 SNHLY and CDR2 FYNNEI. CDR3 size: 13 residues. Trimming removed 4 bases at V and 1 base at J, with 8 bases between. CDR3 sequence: CASSVTASYEQYF. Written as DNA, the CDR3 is TGTGCCAGCAGTGTTACAGCTTCCTACGAGCAGTACTTC.

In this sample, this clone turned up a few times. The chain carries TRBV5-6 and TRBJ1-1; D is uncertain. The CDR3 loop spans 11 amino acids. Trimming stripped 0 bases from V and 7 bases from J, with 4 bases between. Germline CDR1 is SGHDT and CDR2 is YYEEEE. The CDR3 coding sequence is TGTGCCAGCAGCTTGGAGGTTGAAGCTTTCTTT. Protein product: CASSLEVEAFF.

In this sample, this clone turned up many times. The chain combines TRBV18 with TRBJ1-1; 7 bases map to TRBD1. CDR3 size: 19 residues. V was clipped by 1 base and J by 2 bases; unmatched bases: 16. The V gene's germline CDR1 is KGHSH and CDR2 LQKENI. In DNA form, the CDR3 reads TGTGCCAGCTCACCACAATCACCGGGACAGCTAATGGGTAACACTGAAGCTTTCTTT. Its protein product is CASSPQSPGQLMGNTEAFF. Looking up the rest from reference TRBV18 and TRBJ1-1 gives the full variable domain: NAGVMQNPRHLVRRRGQEARLRCSPMKGHSHVYWYRQLPEEGLKFMVYLQKENIIDESGMPKERFSAEFPKEGPSILRIQQVVRGDSAAYFCASSPQSPGQLMGNTEAFFGQGTRLTVV.

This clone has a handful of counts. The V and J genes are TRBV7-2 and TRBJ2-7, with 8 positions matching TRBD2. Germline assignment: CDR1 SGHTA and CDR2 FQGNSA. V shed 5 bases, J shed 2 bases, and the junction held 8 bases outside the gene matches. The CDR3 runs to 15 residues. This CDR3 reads CASSLRGGPTYEQYF. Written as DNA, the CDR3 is TGTGCCAGCAGCCTCCGGGGGGGACCCACCTACGAGCAGTACTTC.

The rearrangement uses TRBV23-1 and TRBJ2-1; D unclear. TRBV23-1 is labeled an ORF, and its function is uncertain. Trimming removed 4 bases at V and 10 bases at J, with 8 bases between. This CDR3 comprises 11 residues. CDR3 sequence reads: CASSLTREQFF. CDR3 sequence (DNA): TGCGCCAGCAGTCTAACCAGGGAGCAGTTCTTC.

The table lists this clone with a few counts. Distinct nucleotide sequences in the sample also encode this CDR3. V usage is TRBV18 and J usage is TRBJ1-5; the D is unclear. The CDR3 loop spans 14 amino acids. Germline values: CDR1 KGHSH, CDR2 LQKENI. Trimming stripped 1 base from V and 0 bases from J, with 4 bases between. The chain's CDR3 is CASSPQNSNQPQHF. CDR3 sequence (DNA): TGTGCCAGCTCACCACAGAATAGCAATCAGCCCCAGCATTTT.

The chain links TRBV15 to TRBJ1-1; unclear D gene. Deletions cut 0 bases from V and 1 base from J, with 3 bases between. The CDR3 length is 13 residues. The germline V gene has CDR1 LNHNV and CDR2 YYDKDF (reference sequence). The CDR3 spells CATSREQNTEAFF. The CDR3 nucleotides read TGTGCCACCAGCAGAGAACAGAACACTGAAGCTTTCTTT.

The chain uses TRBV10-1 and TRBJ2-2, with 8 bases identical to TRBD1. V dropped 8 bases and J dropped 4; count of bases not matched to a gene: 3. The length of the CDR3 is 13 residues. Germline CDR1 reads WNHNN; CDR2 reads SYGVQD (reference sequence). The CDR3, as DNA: TGCGCCAGCGGGGACAGGAGCACCGGGGAGCTGTTTTTT. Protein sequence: CASGDRSTGELFF.

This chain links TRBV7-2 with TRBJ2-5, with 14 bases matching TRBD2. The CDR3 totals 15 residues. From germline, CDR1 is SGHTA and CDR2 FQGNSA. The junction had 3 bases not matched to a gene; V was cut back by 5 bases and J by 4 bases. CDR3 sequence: CASSPGLAGVETQYF. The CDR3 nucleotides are TGTGCCAGCAGCCCGGGACTAGCGGGAGTAGAGACCCAGTACTTC.

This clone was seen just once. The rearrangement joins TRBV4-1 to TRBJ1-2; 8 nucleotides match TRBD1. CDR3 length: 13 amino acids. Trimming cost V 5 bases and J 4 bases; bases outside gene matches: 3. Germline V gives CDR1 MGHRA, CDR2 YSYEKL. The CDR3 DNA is TGCGCCAGCAGCGTTACAGGGGGCTATGGCTACACCTTC. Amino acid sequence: CASSVTGGYGYTF.